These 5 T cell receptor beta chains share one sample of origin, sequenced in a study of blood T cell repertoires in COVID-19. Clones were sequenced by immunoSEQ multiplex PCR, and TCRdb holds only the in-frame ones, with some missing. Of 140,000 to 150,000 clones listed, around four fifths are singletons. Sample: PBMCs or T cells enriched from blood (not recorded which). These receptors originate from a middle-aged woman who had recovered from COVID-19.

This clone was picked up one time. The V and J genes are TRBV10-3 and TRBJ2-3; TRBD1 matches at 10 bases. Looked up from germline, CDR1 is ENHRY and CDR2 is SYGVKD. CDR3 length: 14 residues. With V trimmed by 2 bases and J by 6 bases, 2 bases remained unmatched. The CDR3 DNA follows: TGTGCCATCAGTGAGGGACAGGGGGTCGATACGCAGTATTTT. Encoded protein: CAISEGQGVDTQYF.

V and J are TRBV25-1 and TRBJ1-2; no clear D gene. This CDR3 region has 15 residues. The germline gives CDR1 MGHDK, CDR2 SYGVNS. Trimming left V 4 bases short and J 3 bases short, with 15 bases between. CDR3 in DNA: TGTGCCAGCAGTGCCGAGGGTCCCGCGTACTATGGCTACACCTTC. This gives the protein CASSAEGPAYYGYTF.

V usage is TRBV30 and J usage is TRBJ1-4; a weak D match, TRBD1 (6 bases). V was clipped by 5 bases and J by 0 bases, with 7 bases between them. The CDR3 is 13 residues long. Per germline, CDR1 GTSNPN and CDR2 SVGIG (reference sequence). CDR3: CAWGGATNEKLFF. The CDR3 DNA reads TGTGCCTGGGGGGGCGCAACTAATGAAAAACTGTTTTTT.

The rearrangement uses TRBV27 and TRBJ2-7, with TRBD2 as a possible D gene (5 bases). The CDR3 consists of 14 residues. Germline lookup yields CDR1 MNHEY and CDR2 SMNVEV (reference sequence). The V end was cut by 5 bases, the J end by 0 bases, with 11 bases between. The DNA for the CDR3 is TGTGCCAGCAGTCGCGGACTCGGCTCCTACGAGCAGTACTTC. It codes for CASSRGLGSYEQYF.

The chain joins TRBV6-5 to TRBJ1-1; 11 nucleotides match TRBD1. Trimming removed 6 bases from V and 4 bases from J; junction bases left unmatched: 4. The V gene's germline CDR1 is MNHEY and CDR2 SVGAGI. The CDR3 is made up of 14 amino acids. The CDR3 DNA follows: TGTGCCAGCAGCCAGGACAGGGGGCGCACTGAAGCTTTCTTT. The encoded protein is CASSQDRGRTEAFF.